This T cell receptor beta chain was recorded in a study of blood T cell repertoires in COVID-19. Study details: From the United States, Italy and Spain came samples of acute and convalescent COVID-19. Sources were T cells, B-cell-depleted T cells, or PBMCs; the material itself was cDNA or gDNA.

There are 14 residues in the CDR3. Germline values: CDR1 SGDLS, CDR2 YYNGEE. Trimming left V 4 bases short and J 0 bases short, with 11 bases between. In the authors' workflow: Cell counts per sample came from amplifying reference gene primers. The method was immunoSEQ multiplex PCR; TCRdb's version includes in-frame clones alone and lacks a portion of them. V and J calls and clone size are those listed in that table; D and trimming were worked out from the DNA. The sample has 120,000 or so clones; 90% are singletons. The rearrangement uses TRBV9 and TRBJ2-7, with D uncertain. The TCR originated in a man in his fifties with active COVID-19. Input material: peripheral blood. The CDR3 DNA sequence: TGTGCCAGCAGCCCCCAGATATCCTCCTACGAGCAGTACTTC. It codes for CASSPQISSYEQYF.